This note documents a single T cell receptor (beta chain) sequence. The data belong to a study of PD-L1 blockade in urothelial cancer. Study information: The study recovered a median of approximately 150,000 T cells per blood sample.

The method was immunoSEQ multiplex PCR; TCRdb's version includes in-frame clones alone and lacks a portion of them. This table has around 45,000 clones, 80% appearing once. As for time point: pretreatment peripheral blood. V was clipped by 5 bases and J by 10 bases, with 14 bases between them. The CDR3 length is 13 residues. Germline lookup yields CDR1 SGHAT and CDR2 FQNNGV. V is TRBV11-2 and J is TRBJ1-4, with D possibly matching TRBD1 (6 bases). The sequence was obtained from a man aged 55 to 69 with urothelial cancer. Material: PBMCs, obtained around atezolizumab (anti-PD-L1) treatment. Here the CDR3 reads CASSKHLGGKLFF. CDR3 in DNA: TGTGCCAGCAGCAAACACTTAGGGGGAAAACTGTTTTTT.